Following are 9 T cell receptor beta chains from one sample sequenced in a study of blood T cell repertoires in COVID-19. Libraries were prepared by immunoSEQ multiplex PCR; TCRdb keeps only in-frame clonotypes and omits some of them. The sample lists about 210,000 clones, 84% occurring once. The sample comprised peripheral blood. Every receptor here comes from a woman in her forties or fifties with active or convalescent COVID-19.

V usage is TRBV28 and J usage is TRBJ1-5; possibly TRBD1 for D (5 bases). CDR1 and CDR2 from the germline V gene are MDHEN and SYDVKM. This CDR3 comprises 15 residues. V was shortened by 7 bases and J by 0 bases, with 13 bases between the two germline ends. The CDR3 reads CASNQQGYSNQPQHF. The CDR3 region has the DNA TGTGCCAGCAACCAGCAGGGTTATAGCAATCAGCCCCAGCATTTT.

The V and J genes are TRBV6-5 and TRBJ1-6; D remains unclear. This CDR3 is built from 15 residues. Germline V lookup: CDR1 MNHEY, CDR2 SVGAGI. Trimming cost V 6 bases and J 8 bases, with 17 bases left between them. The DNA of the CDR3 is TGTGCCAGCAGCCAGATGCCAGGCCATTATTCACCCCTCCACTTT. This codes for CASSQMPGHYSPLHF.

The rearrangement joins TRBV6-5 to TRBJ1-4; D unresolved. This CDR3 is 13 amino acids long. The germline CDR1 and CDR2 sequences are MNHEY and SVGAGI. The V and J ends lost 7 bases and 8 bases respectively, with 14 bases between them. This CDR3 reads CASTAGVGEKLFF. Here the CDR3 DNA reads TGTGCCAGCACCGCCGGGGTCGGCGAAAAACTGTTTTTT.

This chain links TRBV6-5 with TRBJ1-5; D not resolved. The CDR3 has 14 amino acids. CDR1 MNHEY and CDR2 SVGAGI come from the germline V gene. The V end lost 0 bases, the J end lost 3 bases, and 6 bases lay between the germline ends. This CDR3 is CASSYSVDNQPQHF. CDR3 sequence (DNA): TGTGCCAGCAGTTACTCGGTAGACAATCAGCCCCAGCATTTT.

The chain combines TRBV11-2 with TRBJ2-2; 7 nucleotides match TRBD1. CDR3 size: 14 residues. The ends lost 5 bases at V and 6 bases at J; junction bases unmatched: 6. Germline assignment: CDR1 SGHAT and CDR2 FQNNGV. CDR3 protein: CASSPGTVSGELFF. The CDR3 DNA reads TGTGCCAGCAGCCCCGGGACAGTGTCCGGGGAGCTGTTTTTT.

The J gene is TRBJ1-6, the V gene TRBV5-6, with unresolved D. V dropped 0 bases and J dropped 7 bases, with 11 bases sitting between them. This CDR3 is built from 15 residues. Germline assignment: CDR1 SGHDT and CDR2 YYEEEE. CDR3 sequence (DNA): TGTGCCAGCAGCTTGGGTTACTCGCGCAATTCACCCCTCCACTTT. It specifies CASSLGYSRNSPLHF.

On this clone itself: Mismatch with germline at one junction end may stem from a read error. The V and J genes are TRBV7-9 and TRBJ2-1; D not resolved. CDR3 length equals 11 residues. Germline values: CDR1 SEHNR, CDR2 FQNEAQ (reference sequence). CDR3 in DNA: TGTGCCAGCAGCTCCAACAATGAGCAGTTCTTC. It yields the protein CASSSNNEQFF.

Turning to this clone: The sample has other DNA sequences that encode this CDR3 too. The V gene is TRBV28, the J gene TRBJ1-2; 7 bases are shared with TRBD1. Germline CDR1 MDHEN, CDR2 SYDVKM. After removal of 5 bases from V and 5 bases from J, the junction contained 2 bases not matched to a gene. The CDR3 extends over 12 amino acids. The CDR3 spells CASSRQGYGYTF. In DNA form, the CDR3 reads TGTGCCAGCAGTCGACAGGGTTATGGCTACACCTTC.

The chain uses TRBV25-1 and TRBJ1-1, with a possible D match to TRBD1 (5 bases). Trimming shortened V by 3 bases and J by 4 bases, and 9 bases separated the two germline ends. The CDR3 length is 13 residues. Germline CDR1 is MGHDK and CDR2 is SYGVNS. The CDR3 protein is CASSDQGPTEAFF. The DNA for the CDR3 is TGTGCCAGCAGTGATCAGGGTCCCACTGAAGCTTTCTTT. Filled out from reference TRBV25-1 and TRBJ1-1, the complete variable domain reads EADIYQTPRYLVIGTGKKITLECSQTMGHDKMYWYQQDPGMELHLIHYSYGVNSTEKGDLSSESTVSRIRTEHFPLTLESARPSHTSQYLCASSDQGPTEAFFGQGTRLTVV.